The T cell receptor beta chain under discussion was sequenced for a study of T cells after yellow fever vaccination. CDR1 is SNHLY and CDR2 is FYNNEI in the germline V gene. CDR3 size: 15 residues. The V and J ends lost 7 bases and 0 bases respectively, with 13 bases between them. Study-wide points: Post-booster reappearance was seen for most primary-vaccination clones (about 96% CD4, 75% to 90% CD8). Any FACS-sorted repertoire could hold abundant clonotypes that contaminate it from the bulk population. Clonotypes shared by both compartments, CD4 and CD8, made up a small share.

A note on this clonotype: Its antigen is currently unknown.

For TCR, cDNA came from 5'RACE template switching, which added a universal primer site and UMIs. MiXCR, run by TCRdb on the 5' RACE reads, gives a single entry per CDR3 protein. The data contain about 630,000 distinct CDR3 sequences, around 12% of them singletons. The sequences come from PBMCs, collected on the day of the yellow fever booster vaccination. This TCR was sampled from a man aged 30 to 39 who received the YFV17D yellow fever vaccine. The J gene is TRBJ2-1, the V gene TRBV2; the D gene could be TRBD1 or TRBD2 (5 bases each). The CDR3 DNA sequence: TGTGCCAGCACCGGGACCCAAAGCTCCTACAATGAGCAGTTCTTC. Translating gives CASTGTQSSYNEQFF. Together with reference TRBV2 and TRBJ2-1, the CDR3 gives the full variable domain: EPEVTQTPSHQVTQMGQEVILRCVPISNHLYFYWYRQILGQKVEFLVSFYNNEISEKSEIFDDQFSVERPDGSNFTLKIRSTKLEDSAMYFCASTGTQSSYNEQFFGPGTRLTVL.